This T cell receptor (beta chain) was observed in a study of T-cell reconstitution after alpha-beta-depleted transplantation in children. Preparation of the TCRbeta library involved a method that used unique molecular identifiers. MiXCR was run by TCRdb on the PCR reads, yielding one entry per CDR3 protein. This table has around 71,000 distinct CDR3 sequences, roughly 6.6% appearing once. There are many counts of this clonotype. This CDR3 is built from 14 residues. Germline CDR1 KGHSH, CDR2 LQKENI. V lost 2 bases, J lost 4 bases, and 3 bases stayed unmatched. The clonotype originates from a human donor who donated a stem cell graft to a child with acute lymphoblastic leukemia. This sample comprised PBMCs from the stem cell graft donor, obtained from the stem cell graft. The chain uses TRBV18 and TRBJ2-5; 8 nucleotides line up with TRBD2. CDR3 coding DNA: TGTGCCAGCTCACCAGCGCGGGGGGTAGAGACCCAGTACTTC. Its translation: CASSPARGVETQYF.